This is a list of T cell receptor beta chains from one sample in a study of cytomegalovirus exposure and HLA in healthy donors. The repertoire was sequenced with immunoSEQ multiplex PCR; TCRdb's copy has only in-frame clones and lacks some. Here the sample spans about 200,000 clones, 70% to 85% being singletons. Input material: PBMCs. These receptors originate from a man aged 45 to 65 in good health and CMV-seronegative. CDR3s include the opening cysteine and the closing phenylalanine or tryptophan. The order of the fields is J gene, clone size, V gene, D gene, CDR3 DNA, CDR3 protein. D genes are given only for firm matches. Clone size is shown for a subset of rows, as once, few, many or a class of expanded clone.

j_gene: TRBJ2-3; abundance: NA; v_gene: TRBV7-8; d_gene: TRBD2; CDR3nt: TGTGCCAGCAGCTTAATCGGGACTAGCGGGAACACAGATACGCAGTATTTT; CDR3aa: CASSLIGTSGNTDTQYF
j_gene: TRBJ2-2; abundance: NA; v_gene: TRBV30; d_gene: TRBD2; CDR3nt: TGTGCCAGTCCAGGAGGCGGGAGCATAAACACCGGGGAGCTGTTTTTT; CDR3aa: CASPGGGSINTGELFF
j_gene: TRBJ2-5; abundance: NA; v_gene: TRBV5-6; d_gene: TRBD1; CDR3nt: TGTGCCAGCAGCCCACTCTGGACAGGGGAAGAGACCCAGTACTTC; CDR3aa: CASSPLWTGEETQYF
j_gene: TRBJ1-1; abundance: few; v_gene: TRBV4-2; d_gene: NA; CDR3nt: TGTGCCAGCAGCCAAGATCTGTTTACTGAAGCTTTCTTT; CDR3aa: CASSQDLFTEAFF
j_gene: TRBJ2-3; abundance: NA; v_gene: TRBV5-1; d_gene: TRBD2; CDR3nt: TGCGCCAGCAGCTCTGGACTAGCGGGAGCTCTGGATACGCAGTATTTT; CDR3aa: CASSSGLAGALDTQYF
j_gene: TRBJ2-2; abundance: NA; v_gene: TRBV11-2; d_gene: NA; CDR3nt: TGTGCCAGCAGCTTATTGAGCACCGGGGAGCTGTTTTTT; CDR3aa: CASSLLSTGELFF
j_gene: TRBJ1-1; abundance: few; v_gene: TRBV28; d_gene: TRBD1; CDR3nt: TGTGCCAGCAGTTTAATATTTGGGACAGGGCTTAACACTGAAGCTTTCTTT; CDR3aa: CASSLIFGTGLNTEAFF
j_gene: TRBJ2-7; abundance: NA; v_gene: TRBV10-1; d_gene: TRBD2; CDR3nt: TGCGCCAGCACACGACTAGCGGGAGGTGACGAGCAGTACTTC; CDR3aa: CASTRLAGGDEQYF
j_gene: TRBJ2-7; abundance: NA; v_gene: TRBV5-1; d_gene: TRBD1; CDR3nt: TGCGCCAGCAGCACGGACAGGGTAGATTTGCTCCCCTACGAGCAGTACTTC; CDR3aa: CASSTDRVDLLPYEQYF
j_gene: TRBJ1-5; abundance: NA; v_gene: TRBV30; d_gene: NA; CDR3nt: TGTGCCTGGAGTTACGAGGGTTTGGGGCAGCCCCAGCATTTT; CDR3aa: CAWSYEGLGQPQHF
j_gene: TRBJ1-4; abundance: NA; v_gene: TRBV27; d_gene: TRBD1; CDR3nt: TGTGCCAGCAGTTTAGGGGGACAGGGGATGAGAAAACTGTTTTTT; CDR3aa: CASSLGGQGMRKLFF
j_gene: TRBJ1-5; abundance: NA; v_gene: TRBV30; d_gene: NA; CDR3nt: TGTGCCTGGAGTCCACGCGGCCGCGGCGGTAATCAGCCCCAGCATTTT; CDR3aa: CAWSPRGRGGNQPQHF
j_gene: TRBJ2-5; abundance: few; v_gene: TRBV4-1; d_gene: NA; CDR3nt: TGCGCCAGCAGCCAAGAGACAGTCCAAGAGACCCAGTACTTC; CDR3aa: CASSQETVQETQYF
j_gene: TRBJ2-1; abundance: NA; v_gene: TRBV4-1; d_gene: TRBD2; CDR3nt: TGCGCCAGCAGCCAAGATACTAGCGCGAATTACAATGAGCAGTTCTTC; CDR3aa: CASSQDTSANYNEQFF
j_gene: TRBJ1-4; abundance: NA; v_gene: TRBV6-5; d_gene: TRBD1; CDR3nt: TGTGCCAGCAGACCCGGGACAGGGTATGAAAAACTGTTTTTT; CDR3aa: CASRPGTGYEKLFF
j_gene: TRBJ1-5; abundance: medium-sized; v_gene: TRBV4-1; d_gene: TRBD1; CDR3nt: TGCGCCAGCAGCCAAGATGGAGGGACAGGGGGCGGCAATCAGCCCCAGCATTTT; CDR3aa: CASSQDGGTGGGNQPQHF
j_gene: TRBJ2-2; abundance: NA; v_gene: TRBV2; d_gene: NA; CDR3nt: TGTGCCAGCAGACCACCGGGGGCCGGGGAGCTGTTTTTT; CDR3aa: CASRPPGAGELFF